The rows below give T cell receptor beta chains drawn from one sample of a study of cytomegalovirus exposure and HLA in healthy donors. Clones were read by immunoSEQ multiplex PCR, and TCRdb kept only the in-frame ones, dropping some. The repertoire consists of 95,000 to 150,000 clones, with 75% to 90% occurring once and the leading ten covering around 20%. The sample consisted of PBMCs. These receptor sequences come from a man between 18 and 29 years old in good health and CMV-seropositive. Each CDR3 is given with its conserved first and last residue. A D gene is named only where the DNA matches it firmly.

D | length | V | CDR3
. | 16 | TRBV18 | CASSRNNGATNEKLFF
TRBD1 | 17 | TRBV28 | CASSSITGTGKLNEQFF
. | 13 | TRBV5-1 | CASSFAERSPLHF
TRBD2 | 16 | TRBV7-6 | CASSLVGTSGGETQYF
TRBD1 | 13 | TRBV7-6 | CASSLAQGALAFF
. | 17 | TRBV28 | CASSAGWGVPNQETQYF
. | 14 | TRBV27 | CASSPMMSNGEQFF
TRBD1 | 14 | TRBV6-4 | CASSQTGLNTEAFF
TRBD1 | 14 | TRBV30 | CAWSGGQGGQPQHF
. | 14 | TRBV27 | CASSFGPIPDTQYF
. | 15 | TRBV21-1 | CASSKGGRAENIQYF
TRBD1 | 15 | TRBV27 | CASSTSRDRIYEQYF
TRBD1 | 15 | TRBV5-1 | CASSSPRGSTDTQYF
. | 16 | TRBV7-2 | CASSLDLGTTGNTIYF
. | 16 | TRBV7-9 | CASSLWRGPIQETQYF
. | 13 | TRBV6-7 | CASSYSAGHWAFF
. | 12 | TRBV4-1 | CASSPVGNEQFF
. | 13 | TRBV6-1 | CASEGDLTYEQYF
. | 13 | TRBV6-5 | CASSPTGIYEQFF
TRBD2 | 19 | TRBV5-6 | CASSLVSLAGAHISYEQYF
TRBD2 | 21 | TRBV13 | CASSFGRGRGAWSSGANVLTF
. | 15 | TRBV11-2 | CASSFVGTWADGYTF
TRBD1 | 14 | TRBV6-6 | CASSRDRVIGVLTF
TRBD1 | 16 | TRBV28 | CASRPLRDSYYNEQFF
TRBD2 | 16 | TRBV10-1 | CASSEKLAGGTYEQYF
TRBD2 | 15 | TRBV4-1 | CASSQGTSGGFGQYF
. | 12 | TRBV7-9 | CASTSRGETQYF
TRBD1 | 17 | TRBV2 | CASSPKGTDLFNYGYTF
. | 15 | TRBV9 | CASSVDGGGSTEAFF
TRBD1 | 13 | TRBV10-3 | CAIDLDRGGEQYF
TRBD2 | 16 | TRBV6-6 | CASSYPTSGDYNEQFF
. | 15 | TRBV10-3 | CAISEQGTGANVLTF
. | 15 | TRBV7-2 | CASKTQAGLNTEAFF
. | 16 | TRBV7-8 | CASSLAAGASLTEAFF
. | 14 | TRBV4-1 | CASSQETGSQPQHF
. | 14 | TRBV5-1 | CASSLGQESSPLHF
. | 13 | TRBV18 | CASSPTGNTEAFF
TRBD2 | 15 | TRBV27 | CASSLSGGASDTQYF
. | 13 | TRBV6-1 | CASSEVRYTEAFF
TRBD1 | 15 | TRBV10-3 | CAISADRGFNQPQHF
. | 15 | TRBV18 | CASSPPQGPSYEQYF
. | 13 | TRBV30 | CAWREQGVTEAFF
TRBD1 | 15 | TRBV27 | CASSLGTGARHEQYF
. | 15 | TRBV7-8 | CASSLSVTGNTEAFF
TRBD2 | 18 | TRBV14 | CASSPWGLAGAPPGELFF
TRBD1 | 15 | TRBV5-8 | CASSLGQGSYNEQFF
. | 14 | TRBV7-9 | CASTSVQQSYGYTF